This T cell receptor (beta chain) was recorded in a study of T cells after yellow fever vaccination. Study-level background: The authors prepared low-cell-number fractions using SMART-Seq v4 Ultra Low Input. Study-wide results and caveats: CD4 and CD8 compartments shared a small share of clonotypes, likely from convergent recombination. FACS-sorted repertoires might harbor abundant contaminating clonotypes from the bulk population.

Universal primer sites and UMIs were introduced during 5'RACE template-switching synthesis of TCR cDNA. TCRdb re-analysed the 5' RACE reads in MiXCR, keeping a single row per CDR3 protein. The sample shows some 500,000 distinct CDR3 sequences, about 13% of them seen only once. The CDR3 is 13 amino acids. Germline V gene sequence: CDR1 ENHRY, CDR2 SYGVKD. Trimming cost V 4 bases and J 10 bases; bases outside gene matches: 4. Of note for this clonotype: Its antigen is still unknown.

The V and J genes are TRBV10-3 and TRBJ2-1; 10 nucleotides line up with TRBD1. Sequencing was performed on PBMCs, taken on the day of the yellow fever booster vaccination. The TCR comes from a man aged 25 to 45 who received the YFV17D yellow fever vaccine. CDR3 loop: CAISGTGGGEQFF. CDR3 coding DNA: TGTGCCATCAGTGGGACAGGGGGAGGCGAGCAGTTCTTC.